These T cell receptor beta chains were read from a single sample in a study of T cells in tuberculosis. Profiled with immunoSEQ multiplex PCR; TCRdb holds only in-frame clones, not every one. The sample consists of about 35,000 clones, over 90% of them appearing once. The sequenced material came from PBMCs. All receptors come from a donor between 10 and 35 years old with latent tuberculosis or without tuberculosis infection. Each CDR3 is given with its conserved first and last residue. Clone size is given for some rows only: seen once, a few or many times, or a class if the clone is expanded.

TRBJ2-3,TRBV4-1,-,CASSQFVGAADTQYF
TRBJ2-1,TRBV7-3,-,CASSSGLQRIRQFF
TRBJ1-5,TRBV10-2,-,CASKGGGNQPQHF
TRBJ2-3,TRBV5-1,-,CASRPGQPTDTQYF
TRBJ2-2,TRBV5-6,-,CASSLGALAVTGELFF
TRBJ2-3,TRBV9,-,CASSVGGPARDTQYF
TRBJ1-2,TRBV4-3,-,CASSQDGPGYYGYTF
TRBJ1-1,TRBV5-4,-,CASSRGTAAFF
TRBJ2-3,TRBV5-6,-,CATQAYLQDTQYF
TRBJ2-2,TRBV19,-,CASRGGGTPGELFF
TRBJ1-2,TRBV5-5,few,CASSLGLYGYTF
TRBJ2-7,TRBV5-1,-,CASSAGTDSYYEQYF
TRBJ2-7,TRBV19,-,CANPFGGNEQYF
TRBJ2-2,TRBV5-6,-,CASSFGDLTGELFF
TRBJ2-7,TRBV7-2,-,CASSSSGHSYEQYF
TRBJ2-2,TRBV7-3,-,CASSSQGWTGELFF
TRBJ1-5,TRBV7-2,-,CASSLPRGPQHF
TRBJ1-5,TRBV5-5,-,CASSWGGGNNQPQHF
TRBJ1-3,TRBV19,-,CASSIGLIGNTIYF
TRBJ1-5,TRBV6-1,-,CASSGAGGAIPYSNQPQHF
TRBJ1-1,TRBV5-1,-,CASSLVGQGLGTEAFF
TRBJ2-2,TRBV7-2,-,CASSFVGAVPGELFF
TRBJ1-2,TRBV4-1,-,CASSPPWGDSDYGYTF
TRBJ2-7,TRBV7-2,-,CASSSGARQPYEQYF
TRBJ2-3,TRBV9,-,CASSLRGGVNTDTQYF
TRBJ1-2,TRBV5-1,-,CASSGTINYGYTF
TRBJ2-7,TRBV14,-,CASSLRTGEQYF
TRBJ2-3,TRBV7-6,-,CASSSEGQGTDTQYF
TRBJ1-6,TRBV30,-,CASGLPGSPLHF
TRBJ1-1,TRBV23-1,-,CASSLYSQVNTEAFF
TRBJ2-7,TRBV11-2,-,CASVRSTGLTYEQYF
TRBJ1-2,TRBV6-1,-,CASIWDRDYGYTF
TRBJ1-1,TRBV5-5,-,CASSLQGDVTEAFF
TRBJ1-1,TRBV7-8,-,CASSLTGWGTEAFF
TRBJ2-1,TRBV2,-,CASSEQGVGSSYNEQFF
TRBJ1-5,TRBV6-1,-,CASSDEHSQGRQPQHF
TRBJ2-7,TRBV30,few,CAWRFWGAGFDEQYF
TRBJ1-2,TRBV6-1,-,CASSEASVQVYGYTF
TRBJ1-2,TRBV5-4,once,CASSLGAVYGYTF
TRBJ2-7,TRBV27,-,CASSFRSGGYEQYF
TRBJ1-2,TRBV2,-,CASLIKPGSGYGYTF
TRBJ1-2,TRBV19,-,CASNLGHANYGYTF
TRBJ1-1,TRBV4-1,-,CASSPTGINTEAFF
TRBJ2-3,TRBV5-1,-,CASKFVASITDTQYF
TRBJ2-3,TRBV4-2,-,CASSQGGSGGSTDTQYF
TRBJ1-4,TRBV27,-,CASTLQGLPNEKLFF
TRBJ1-5,TRBV7-8,-,CASSLFVEASNQPQHF
TRBJ1-2,TRBV10-2,-,CASSESTIRTFLANYGYTF
TRBJ2-1,TRBV6-1,-,CASDRDRGGNEQFF
TRBJ1-6,TRBV19,-,CASRSGVRGSPLHF
TRBJ2-1,TRBV6-1,-,CASSEVRFNGGPWDEQFF
TRBJ1-6,TRBV19,-,CASSKALVDNSPLHF